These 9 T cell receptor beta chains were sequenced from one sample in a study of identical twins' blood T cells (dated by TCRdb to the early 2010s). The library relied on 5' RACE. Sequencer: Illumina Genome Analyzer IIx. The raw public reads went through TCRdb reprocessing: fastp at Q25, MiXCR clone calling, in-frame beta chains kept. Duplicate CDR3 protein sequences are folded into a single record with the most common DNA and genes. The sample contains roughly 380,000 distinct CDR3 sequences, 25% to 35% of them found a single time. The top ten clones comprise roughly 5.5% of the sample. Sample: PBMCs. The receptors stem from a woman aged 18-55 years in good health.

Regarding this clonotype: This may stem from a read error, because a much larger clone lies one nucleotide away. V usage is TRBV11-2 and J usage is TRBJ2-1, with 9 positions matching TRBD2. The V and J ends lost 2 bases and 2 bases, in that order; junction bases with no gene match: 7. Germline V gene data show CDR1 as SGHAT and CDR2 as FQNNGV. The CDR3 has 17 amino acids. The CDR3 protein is CASSLSVSGGAYNEQFF. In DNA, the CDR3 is TGTGCCAGCAGCTTAAGTGTTAGCGGGGGAGCCTACAATGAGCAGTTCTTC. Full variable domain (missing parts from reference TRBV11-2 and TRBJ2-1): EAGVAQSPRYKIIEKRQSVAFWCNPISGHATLYWYQQILGQGPKLLIQFQNNGVVDDSQLPKDRFSAERLKGVDSTLKIQPAKLEDSAVYLCASSLSVSGGAYNEQFFGPGTRLTVL.

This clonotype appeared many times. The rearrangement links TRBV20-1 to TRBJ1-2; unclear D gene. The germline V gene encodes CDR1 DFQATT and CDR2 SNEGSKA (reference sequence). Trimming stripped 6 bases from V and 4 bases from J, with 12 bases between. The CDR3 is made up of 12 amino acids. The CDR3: CSAPESSYGYTF. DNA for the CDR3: TGCAGTGCCCCGGAGTCCAGCTATGGCTACACCTTC.

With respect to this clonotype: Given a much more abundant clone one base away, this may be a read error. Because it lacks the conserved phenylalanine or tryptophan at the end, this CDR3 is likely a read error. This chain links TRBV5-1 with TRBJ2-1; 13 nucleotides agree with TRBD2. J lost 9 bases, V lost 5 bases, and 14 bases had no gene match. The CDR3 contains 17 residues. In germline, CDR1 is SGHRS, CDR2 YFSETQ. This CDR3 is CASSYYRTSGGYGEQFS. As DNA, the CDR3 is TGCGCCAGCAGTTATTACCGGACTAGCGGGGGTTATGGTGAGCAGTTCTCC.

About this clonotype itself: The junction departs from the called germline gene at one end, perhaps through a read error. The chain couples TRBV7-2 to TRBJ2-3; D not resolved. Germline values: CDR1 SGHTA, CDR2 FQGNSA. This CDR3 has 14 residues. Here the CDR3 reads CASSLTESTDTQCF. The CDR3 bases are TGTGCCAGCAGCTTAACAGAGAGCACAGATACGCAGTGTTTT.

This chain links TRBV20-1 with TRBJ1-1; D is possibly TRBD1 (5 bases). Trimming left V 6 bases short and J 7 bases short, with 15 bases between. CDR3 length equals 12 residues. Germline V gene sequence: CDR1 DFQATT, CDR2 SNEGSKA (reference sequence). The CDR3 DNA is TGCAGTGCCTTGGACACCCCCGGTGAAGCTTTCTTT. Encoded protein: CSALDTPGEAFF.

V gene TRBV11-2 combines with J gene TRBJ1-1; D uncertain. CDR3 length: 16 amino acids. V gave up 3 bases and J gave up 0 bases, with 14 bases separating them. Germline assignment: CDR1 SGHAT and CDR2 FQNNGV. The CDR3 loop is CASSFEKALMNTEAFF. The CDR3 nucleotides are TGTGCCAGCAGCTTCGAAAAGGCTCTCATGAACACTGAAGCTTTCTTT.

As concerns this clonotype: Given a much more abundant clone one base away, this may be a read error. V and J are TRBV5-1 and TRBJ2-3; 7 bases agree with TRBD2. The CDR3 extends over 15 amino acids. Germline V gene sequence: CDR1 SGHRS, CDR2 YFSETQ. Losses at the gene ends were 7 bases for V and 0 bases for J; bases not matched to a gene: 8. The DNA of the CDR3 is TGCGCCAGCTTACTAGCGAGAGCCAGCACAGATACGCAGTATTTT. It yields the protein CASLLARASTDTQYF.

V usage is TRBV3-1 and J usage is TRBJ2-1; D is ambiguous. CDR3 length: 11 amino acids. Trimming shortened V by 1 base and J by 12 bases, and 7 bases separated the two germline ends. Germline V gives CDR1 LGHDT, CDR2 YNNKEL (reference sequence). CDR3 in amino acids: CASSQAAGQFF. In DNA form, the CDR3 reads TGTGCCAGCAGCCAAGCGGCTGGGCAGTTCTTC.

In DNA form, the CDR3 reads TGTGCCAGCAGCTTCCCCTGGGGCGGGACACACTCCTACAATGAGCAGTTCTTC. Its protein product is CASSFPWGGTHSYNEQFF. This sequence joins TRBV11-2 and TRBJ2-1; perhaps D is TRBD1 or TRBD2 (6 bases each). There are 18 residues in the CDR3. Trimming took 3 bases from V and 0 from J, leaving 18 bases between them. Germline V gives CDR1 SGHAT, CDR2 FQNNGV.